This passage covers 6 T cell receptor beta chains from one sample sequenced in a study of blood T cell repertoires in COVID-19. Profiling relied on immunoSEQ multiplex PCR, and the TCRdb table lists in-frame clones only, not all of them. This sample carries more than 95,000 clones, roughly nine tenths of them seen once, and the ten largest clones take roughly 5%. Sample: peripheral blood. The receptors here all came from a human donor in a cohort sampled during active COVID-19.

This clone has only one observation. The rearrangement joins TRBV5-1 to TRBJ2-2, with 7 bases that match TRBD2. The CDR3 has 15 amino acids. Unmatched junction bases numbered 4, after V lost 2 bases and J lost 3 bases. CDR1 SGHRS and CDR2 YFSETQ come from the germline V gene. The CDR3 DNA reads as TGCGCCAGCAGCTTTGGGGGAGGGGACACCGGGGAGCTGTTTTTT. Translating it yields CASSFGGGDTGELFF.

J is TRBJ1-3 and V is TRBV28, with TRBD1 identical over 9 bases. From germline, CDR1 is MDHEN and CDR2 SYDVKM. This CDR3 is built from 13 residues. V trimming: 8 bases; J trimming: 9 bases; junction bases outside the gene matches: 8. In DNA form, the CDR3 reads TGTGCCAGCTGGGGACAGGGTCGTTCCACCATATATTTT. Translated: CASWGQGRSTIYF.

The chain employs TRBV9 and TRBJ1-2, with 8 bases identical to TRBD1. The V and J ends lost 3 bases and 3 bases, in that order; junction bases with no gene match: 10. The CDR3 length is 16 residues. Germline V gene data show CDR1 as SGDLS and CDR2 as YYNGEE. In nucleotides, the CDR3 is TGTGCCAGCAGCGCGACAGGGGTTCGGGGTCACTATGGCTACACCTTC. Translated, it gives CASSATGVRGHYGYTF.

The chain recombines TRBV29-1 with TRBJ2-5; 8 nucleotides match TRBD1. This CDR3 region has 12 residues. CDR1 is SQVTM, CDR2 ANQGSEA, per germline. Losses at the gene ends were 7 bases for V and 5 bases for J; bases not matched to a gene: 6. The CDR3 DNA follows: TGCAGCGCTGATGACAGGGGCGAGACCCAGTACTTC. Residues: CSADDRGETQYF.

The rearrangement links TRBV5-1 to TRBJ2-7; D possibly corresponds to TRBD1 (6 bases). This CDR3 spans 14 amino acids. Per the germline V gene, CDR1 is SGHRS and CDR2 is YFSETQ. Trimming cost V 2 bases and J 7 bases, with 16 bases left between them. The CDR3: CASSFDPGDREQYF. DNA of the CDR3: TGCGCCAGCAGCTTCGACCCAGGGGATAGGGAGCAGTACTTC. Supplemented by reference TRBV5-1 and TRBJ2-7, the full variable domain reads KAGVTQTPRYLIKTRGQQVTLSCSPISGHRSVSWYQQTPGQGLQFLFEYFSETQRNKGNFPGRFSGRQFSNSRSEMNVSTLELGDSALYLCASSFDPGDREQYFGPGTRLTVT.

V is TRBV28 and J is TRBJ1-5; 8 bases align to TRBD1. Per the germline V gene, CDR1 is MDHEN and CDR2 is SYDVKM. The CDR3 consists of 17 residues. The V gene end was trimmed by 5 bases and the J gene end by 4 bases; junction bases not matched to a gene: 13. CDR3 bases: TGTGCCAGCAGTCTTTTGCAGGGGGCTAGAGGAAATCAGCCCCAGCATTTT. This gives the protein CASSLLQGARGNQPQHF.